This TCR beta chain was sequenced in a study of T-cell reconstitution after alpha-beta-depleted transplantation in children. A library of TCRbeta sequences, prepared with unique molecular identifiers, was generated. TCRdb re-called the PCR reads through MiXCR, storing one row per CDR3 protein. The sample records 200,000 to 250,000 distinct CDR3 sequences, approximately 9% being singletons. V dropped 1 base and J dropped 0 bases, with 19 bases sitting between them. The CDR3 runs 18 residues. Looked up from germline, CDR1 is SGHKS and CDR2 is YYEKEE (reference sequence). This clonotype was sampled from a human donor who donated a stem cell graft to a child with acute lymphoblastic leukemia. The chain joins TRBV5-5 to TRBJ1-1; TRBD1 might be the D (5 bases). The sample here was PBMCs from the stem cell graft donor, taken from the stem cell graft. The CDR3 protein is CASSLWGTPLNLNTEAFF. In DNA, the CDR3 is TGTGCCAGCAGCTTGTGGGGGACCCCATTAAATTTGAACACTGAAGCTTTCTTT.